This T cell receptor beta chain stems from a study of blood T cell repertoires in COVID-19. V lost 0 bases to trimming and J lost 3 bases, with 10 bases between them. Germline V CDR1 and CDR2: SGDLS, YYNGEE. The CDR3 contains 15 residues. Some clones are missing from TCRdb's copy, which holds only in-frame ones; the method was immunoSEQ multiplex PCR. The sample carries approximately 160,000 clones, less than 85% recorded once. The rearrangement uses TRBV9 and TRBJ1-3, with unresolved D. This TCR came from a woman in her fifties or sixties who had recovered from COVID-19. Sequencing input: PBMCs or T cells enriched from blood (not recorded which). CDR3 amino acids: CASSVDIRGGNTIYF. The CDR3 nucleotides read TGTGCCAGCAGCGTAGACATTCGGGGTGGAAACACCATATATTTT.